These T cell receptor beta chains were read from a single sample in a study of cytomegalovirus exposure and HLA in healthy donors. Assay used: immunoSEQ multiplex PCR; TCRdb lists only in-frame clones, some missing. The sample holds approximately 150,000 clones, roughly 87% seen once. The sample taken for sequencing was PBMCs. All receptors derive from a man between 18 and 29 years old in good health and CMV-seropositive. Each CDR3 is given with its conserved first and last residue. A D gene is named only where the DNA matches it firmly. A row's size may be missing; if present it is once, few, many or a size class.

cdr3_aa cdr3_nt j_call d_call clone_size v_call
CASSTRAAVLTF TGTGCCAGTAGCACTCGAGCCGCCGTCCTGACTTTC TRBJ2-6 NA NA TRBV19
CATSVNPNEQFF TGTGCCACCTCGGTGAACCCCAATGAGCAGTTCTTC TRBJ2-1 NA NA TRBV28
CAWSLQGGDAFF TGTGCCTGGAGCCTACAGGGAGGGGACGCTTTCTTT TRBJ1-1 NA NA TRBV30
CASSRTSSSGANVLTF TGTGCCAGCAGTCGGACTTCGAGCTCTGGGGCCAACGTCCTGACTTTC TRBJ2-6 NA once TRBV28
CASSPYFGGYEQYF TGTGCCAGCAGCCCTTATTTCGGGGGGTACGAGCAGTACTTC TRBJ2-7 TRBD2 once TRBV5-4
CASSLLQGGHTEAFF TGCGCCAGCAGCTTGTTACAGGGCGGGCACACTGAAGCTTTCTTT TRBJ1-1 NA NA TRBV5-1
CASSGGLGNTIYF TGTGCCAGCAGCGGGGGGCTAGGAAACACCATATATTTT TRBJ1-3 NA NA TRBV9
CASSNLNTEAFF TGTGCCAGCAGTAATCTGAACACTGAAGCTTTCTTT TRBJ1-1 NA NA TRBV11-2
CASSPPGGRASGELFF TGTGCCAGCAGCCCCCCTGGCGGGAGGGCATCGGGGGAGCTGTTTTTT TRBJ2-2 TRBD2 once TRBV7-9
CASSLVDEAFF TGTGCCAGCAGCTTGGTAGATGAAGCTTTCTTT TRBJ1-1 NA NA TRBV5-6
CASSSYYEQYF TGTGCCAGCAGTTCCTACTACGAGCAGTACTTC TRBJ2-7 NA few TRBV6-6
CASTIRDRGLRHEQYF TGTGCCAGCACGATTAGGGACAGGGGGCTTCGACACGAGCAGTACTTC TRBJ2-7 TRBD1 once TRBV7-8
CASRFISGGNEQFF TGTGCCAGCAGATTCATAAGCGGGGGCAATGAGCAGTTCTTC TRBJ2-1 TRBD2 NA TRBV2
CASTRGGDSYNEQFF TGTGCCAGCACCCGGGGGGGGGACTCCTACAATGAGCAGTTCTTC TRBJ2-1 TRBD2 NA TRBV5-4
CASSQEGLAGGKYNEQFF TGTGCCAGCAGCCAAGAAGGGCTAGCGGGGGGGAAATACAATGAGCAGTTCTTC TRBJ2-1 TRBD2 NA TRBV4-2
CASSQGQGLGNTIYF TGTGCCAGCAGCCAGGGACAGGGATTAGGAAACACCATATATTTT TRBJ1-3 TRBD1 NA TRBV4-2
CASSKGQGATEAFF TGTGCCAGCAGCAAGGGACAGGGTGCCACTGAAGCTTTCTTT TRBJ1-1 TRBD1 NA TRBV9
CASSTWTGINNEAFF TGCGCCAGCAGCACCTGGACAGGGATAAACAATGAAGCTTTCTTT TRBJ1-1 TRBD1 NA TRBV5-1
CASSRRLTSGYEQYF TGTGCCAGCAGTCGACGGTTGACTAGCGGCTACGAGCAGTACTTC TRBJ2-7 TRBD2 many TRBV27
CASSGRTGDNSPLHF TGTGCCAGCAGTGGTCGGACGGGGGACAATTCACCCCTCCACTTT TRBJ1-6 NA NA TRBV6-1
CASSKESRTGHNQPQHF TGTGCCAGCAGCAAAGAATCAAGGACAGGGCACAATCAGCCCCAGCATTTT TRBJ1-5 NA NA TRBV21-1
CASTGFTDTQYF TGTGCCAGCACGGGTTTTACAGATACGCAGTATTTT TRBJ2-3 NA NA TRBV6-5
CASSLGQYSNQPQHF TGCGCCAGCAGCCTCGGACAGTATAGCAATCAGCCCCAGCATTTT TRBJ1-5 NA NA TRBV4-1
CASSSMGGVNTEAFF TGTGCCAGCAGCTCCATGGGGGGGGTGAACACTGAAGCTTTCTTT TRBJ1-1 NA NA TRBV13
CASSQAGYNTGELFF TGCGCCAGCAGCCAAGCAGGGTACAACACCGGGGAGCTGTTTTTT TRBJ2-2 NA once TRBV4-1
CASSLTKGADTEAFF TGTGCCAGCTCACTGACGAAGGGGGCGGACACTGAAGCTTTCTTT TRBJ1-1 TRBD1 NA TRBV18
CASSTQGQTTGELFF TGTGCCAGCAGTACCCAGGGACAAACCACCGGGGAGCTGTTTTTT TRBJ2-2 NA few TRBV27
CASSLGESPYGYTF TGTGCCAGCAGCTTGGGGGAGTCGCCCTATGGCTACACCTTC TRBJ1-2 NA NA TRBV5-6
CASRMDRGGETQYF TGTGCCAGCAGGATGGACAGGGGAGGAGAGACCCAGTACTTC TRBJ2-5 TRBD1 NA TRBV6-1
CASSPRSSGRGTDTQYF TGTGCCAGCTCACCCCGGAGTAGCGGGAGGGGCACAGATACGCAGTATTTT TRBJ2-3 TRBD2 NA TRBV18
CASSASSGRNEQFF TGTGCCAGCAGTGCGTCTAGCGGGAGGAATGAGCAGTTCTTC TRBJ2-1 TRBD2 NA TRBV25-1